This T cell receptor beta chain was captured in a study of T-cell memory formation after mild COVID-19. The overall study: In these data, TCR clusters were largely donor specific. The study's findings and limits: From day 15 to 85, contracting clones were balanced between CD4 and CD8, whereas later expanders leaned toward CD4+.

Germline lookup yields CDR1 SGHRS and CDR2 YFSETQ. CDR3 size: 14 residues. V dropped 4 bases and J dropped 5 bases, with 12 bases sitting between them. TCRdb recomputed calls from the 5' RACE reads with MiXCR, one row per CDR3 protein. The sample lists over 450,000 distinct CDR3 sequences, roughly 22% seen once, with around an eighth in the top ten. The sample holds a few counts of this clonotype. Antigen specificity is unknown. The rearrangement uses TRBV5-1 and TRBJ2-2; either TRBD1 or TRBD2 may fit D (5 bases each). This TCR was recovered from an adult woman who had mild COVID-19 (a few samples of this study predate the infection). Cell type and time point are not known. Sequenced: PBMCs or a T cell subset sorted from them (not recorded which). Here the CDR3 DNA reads TGCGCCAGCAGCCGTGGGGGTATGACCGGGGAGCTGTTTTTT. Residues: CASSRGGMTGELFF.